This T cell receptor (beta chain) derives from a study of PD-1 blockade in classical Hodgkin lymphoma. Study-level results: Nothing has yet pinned down what causes the repertoire differences, possibly disease activity or prior therapy. Healthy donors were reported to have higher baseline TCR diversity than newly diagnosed patients.

Time point defined: newly diagnosed, previously untreated cHL patient sample. It was PBMCs in newly diagnosed, untreated classical Hodgkin lymphoma that served as comparison. Sequencing was performed with immunoSEQ multiplex PCR; in TCRdb, only in-frame clones are kept and a portion is missing. The table shows 30,000 to 35,000 clones, with approximately 94% occurring only once. Comments on this clone: Its target is unknown.

This CDR3 is 16 amino acids long. This TCR was sampled from a human donor with classical Hodgkin lymphoma. The rearrangement uses TRBV7-5 and TRBJ2-7; TRBD2 is the table's D call, not checked against the DNA. TRBV7-5 is a pseudogene. Sequenced input: peripheral blood mononuclear cells (PBMCs). CDR3 residues: CVRSFPGLYSSYEQYF. In nucleotides, the CDR3 is TGTGTCAGAAGCTTCCCCGGACTTTATAGCTCCTACGAGCAGTACTTC.